This paragraph reports one T cell receptor (beta chain). Its target is not known. Using viral peptide pools, the ViraFEST assay grew out antigen-specific CD4+ T cells prior to sequencing. Subsequent to 10 days of culture, CD4+ T cells were isolated. Absence of prior SARS-CoV-2 infection characterized the vaccine recipients, who showed negative nucleocapsid antibodies. A density of about 1.8 million PBMC per well was used; these cells were cultured with approximately 9.1 IU/ml IL-2 and 10 ug/ml peptides. The data were obtained in a study of vaccination effects on CD4 cells after COVID-19. V lost 4 bases, J lost 11 bases, and 5 bases stayed unmatched. This CDR3 is built from 11 residues. CDR1 and CDR2 (germline): SGHDT, YYEEEE. General observations from the study: Late post-vaccination, clones induced by infection and those induced by vaccine underwent marked clonal contraction.

Produced via immunoSEQ multiplex PCR; TCRdb's table is partial and in-frame only. The sample includes around 63,000 clones, 60% to 80% of them seen just once. The gene calls are TRBV5-6 and TRBJ1-1, with 7 bases identical to TRBD1. This TCR came from a human donor who received a COVID-19 vaccine. The sequencing here drew on CD4+ T cells from PBMCs cultured with HCoV-OC43 spike peptides, taken before COVID-19 vaccination. This sample's subset: HCoV-OC43 spike overlapping peptide pool stimulation. Here the CDR3 reads CASSATGAAFF. DNA of the CDR3: TGTGCCAGCAGCGCCACAGGGGCGGCTTTCTTT.